Below are 9 T cell receptor beta chains sequenced from a single sample in a study of OX40 agonist ivuxolimab in advanced cancers. Method: immunoSEQ multiplex PCR; TCRdb's copy keeps in-frame clones and lacks some. The sample has tens of thousands of clones, about 86% seen once; the top ten hold 5.5% to 7%. The sequencing used CD4+ or CD8+ T cells sorted from blood, collected in a trial of the OX40 agonist ivuxolimab. These receptors all stem from an adult with an advanced solid tumor such as melanoma, head and neck, liver or kidney cancer.

This chain links TRBV4-3 with TRBJ2-5; 7 bases agree with TRBD2. Germline CDR1 reads LGHNA; CDR2 reads YSLEER. V was clipped by 0 bases and J by 5 bases; unmatched bases: 18. This CDR3 is 19 amino acids long. The chain's CDR3 is CASSQEGGLAALGAETQYF. CDR3 DNA: TGCGCCAGCAGCCAAGAAGGAGGCCTAGCGGCATTAGGGGCGGAGACCCAGTACTTC.

The rearrangement links TRBV27 to TRBJ1-1, with 7 bases matching TRBD1. This CDR3 is 14 amino acids long. Germline lookup yields CDR1 MNHEY and CDR2 SMNVEV (reference sequence). V shed 5 bases, J shed 3 bases, and the junction held 6 bases outside the gene matches. CDR3 region: CASSNRGGHTEAFF. The CDR3 coding sequence is TGTGCCAGCAGTAACAGGGGTGGGCACACTGAAGCTTTCTTT.

The rearrangement joins TRBV5-1 to TRBJ2-3, with a tentative D call TRBD2 (6 bases). The CDR3 totals 15 residues. Germline CDR1 reads SGHRS; CDR2 reads YFSETQ. Trimming shortened V by 6 bases and J by 8 bases, and 22 bases separated the two germline ends. The chain's CDR3 is CASTRGASAQITQYF. The CDR3, as DNA: TGCGCCAGCACTCGAGGGGCTAGCGCCCAAATTACGCAGTATTTT. The variable domain in full, with the rest retrieved from reference TRBV5-1 and TRBJ2-3, is KAGVTQTPRYLIKTRGQQVTLSCSPISGHRSVSWYQQTPGQGLQFLFEYFSETQRNKGNFPGRFSGRQFSNSRSEMNVSTLELGDSALYLCASTRGASAQITQYFGPGTRLTVL.

The chain links TRBV7-2 to TRBJ2-7; TRBD1 might be the D (5 bases). Trimming took off 5 bases at V and 6 bases at J, with 17 bases between the two ends. The CDR3 spans 14 residues. Per germline, CDR1 SGHTA and CDR2 FQGNSA. CDR3 nucleotide sequence: TGTGCCAGCAGCCCTTCCTTTGACAGAGGCGAGCAGTACTTC. Amino acids: CASSPSFDRGEQYF.

The chain uses TRBV11-2 and TRBJ1-1, with D unclear. Germline values: CDR1 SGHAT, CDR2 FQNNGV. The CDR3 extends over 15 amino acids. Deletions cut 0 bases from V and 6 bases from J, with 14 bases between. The CDR3 loop is CASSLEGFGDPEAFF. The CDR3 DNA reads TGTGCCAGCAGCTTAGAGGGCTTCGGTGACCCTGAAGCTTTCTTT.

J is TRBJ2-7 and V is TRBV7-8, with unresolved D. From germline, CDR1 is SGHVS and CDR2 FQNEAQ. The CDR3 extends over 15 amino acids. V was cut by 0 bases and J by 2 bases, with 11 bases left in between. The CDR3 DNA reads TGTGCCAGCAGCTTAGCACTTGGCGGAACCTACGAGCAGTACTTC. It is translated as CASSLALGGTYEQYF.

This chain links TRBV18 with TRBJ1-1; D is possibly TRBD1 (5 bases). Germline lookup yields CDR1 KGHSH and CDR2 LQKENI. Trimming stripped 1 base from V and 5 bases from J, with 14 bases between. The CDR3 has 15 residues. CDR3 sequence reads: CASSPLEGARTEAFF. DNA of the CDR3: TGTGCCAGCTCACCACTAGAAGGGGCACGGACTGAAGCTTTCTTT. The whole variable domain, remainder taken from reference TRBV18 and TRBJ1-1, is NAGVMQNPRHLVRRRGQEARLRCSPMKGHSHVYWYRQLPEEGLKFMVYLQKENIIDESGMPKERFSAEFPKEGPSILRIQQVVRGDSAAYFCASSPLEGARTEAFFGQGTRLTVV.

This sequence joins TRBV5-1 and TRBJ1-5; TRBD1 matches 7 bases. Per the germline V gene, CDR1 is SGHRS and CDR2 is YFSETQ. V shed 4 bases, J shed 0 bases, and the junction held 4 bases outside the gene matches. This CDR3 comprises 15 residues. The CDR3 coding sequence is TGCGCCAGCAGCCCCCAGGGGGTTAGCAATCAGCCCCAGCATTTT. Encoded protein: CASSPQGVSNQPQHF.

The chain uses TRBV7-2 and TRBJ1-4, with TRBD1 matching 7 bases. Germline-derived CDR1 and CDR2 are SGHTA and FQGNSA. The junction had 6 bases not matched to a gene; V was cut back by 5 bases and J by 3 bases. CDR3 size: 15 residues. CDR3 region: CASSIQGGPNEKLFF. In DNA, the CDR3 is TGTGCCAGCAGCATCCAGGGGGGGCCTAATGAAAAACTGTTTTTT. The full variable domain, its missing parts supplied by reference TRBV7-2 and TRBJ1-4, is GAGVSQSPSNKVTEKGKDVELRCDPISGHTALYWYRQSLGQGLEFLIYFQGNSAPDKSGLPSDRFSAERTGGSVSTLTIQRTQQEDSAVYLCASSIQGGPNEKLFFGSGTQLSVL.